These 29 T cell receptor beta chains originate from one sample sequenced in a study of identical twins. A single record per CDR3 protein comes from TCRdb applying MiXCR to the 5' RACE reads. The table records about 1.7 million distinct CDR3 sequences, around 29% of them present only once. Specimen: cord blood. The receptors come from a newborn girl in good health.

The genes are TRBV18 and TRBJ2-1; 8 bases are a match to TRBD1. The end of the DNA is better explained by TRBJ2-7, so the J call may be wrong. CDR3 length: 15 amino acids. Germline loops: CDR1 KGHSH, CDR2 LQKENI. CDR3 residues: CASSPGSGGYNEQYF. CDR3 nucleotides: TGTGCCAGCTCACCCGGGTCAGGGGGCTACAATGAGCAGTACTTC.

The CDR3 DNA reads as TGTGCCAGCAGCCTTTTAAATATTGGGGGCTATGGAGCTTTCTTT. It specifies CASSLLNIGGYGAFF. This chain connects TRBV6-1 to TRBJ1-1; tentative D call: TRBD1 (6 bases). This CDR3 has 15 amino acids. The germline V and J ends were trimmed by 6 bases and 10 bases, with 24 bases remaining between them. Germline values: CDR1 MNHNS, CDR2 SASEGT.

A few counts support this clonotype. V and J are TRBV3-1 and TRBJ2-3; TRBD2 matches at 9 bases. The V segment lost 5 bases and the J segment 1 base; nucleotides outside the gene matches: 7. There are 16 residues in the CDR3. CDR1 and CDR2 (germline): LGHDT, YNNKEL (reference sequence). CDR3 loop: CASSKASGTRTDTQYF. The CDR3 region has the DNA TGTGCCAGCAGCAAGGCTAGCGGGACACGCACAGATACGCAGTATTTT.

This clonotype was seen a handful of times. The CDR3: CASSEPHRGGGEKLFF. As DNA, the CDR3 is TGTGCCAGCAGTGAACCCCACAGGGGGGGAGGCGAAAAACTGTTTTTT. This rearrangement joins TRBV6-1 to TRBJ1-4; 8 bases line up with TRBD1. Trimming cost V 2 bases and J 8 bases; bases outside gene matches: 10. Germline values: CDR1 MNHNS, CDR2 SASEGT. This CDR3 comprises 16 residues.

The CDR3 sequence is CSVGLLQGGYTF. DNA for the CDR3: TGCAGCGTTGGACTCTTGCAGGGCGGCTACACCTTC. The chain carries TRBV29-1 and TRBJ1-2; weak D call: TRBD1 (5 bases). CDR3 length equals 12 residues. The germline V and J ends were trimmed by 4 bases and 8 bases, with 14 bases remaining between them. Per germline, CDR1 SQVTM and CDR2 ANQGSEA.

This chain links TRBV20-1 with TRBJ2-4; perhaps TRBD2 as D (6 bases). The J call may be faulty, since TRBJ2-7 better matches the DNA end. The CDR3 sequence is 14 residues long. Germline V CDR1 and CDR2: DFQATT, SNEGSKA (reference sequence). The CDR3 sequence: CSAEAAGRTYEQYF. CDR3 bases: TGCAGTGCCGAAGCCGCGGGGCGAACCTACGAGCAGTACTTC.

About this clonotype itself: Being one base from a much bigger clone, this may be a read error. The genes are TRBV10-3 and TRBJ2-5; D is unclear. CDR1 is ENHRY, CDR2 SYGVKD, per germline. This CDR3 is built from 13 residues. The CDR3 loop is CALSAPSQETQYF. The DNA of the CDR3 is TGTGCCCTCAGTGCTCCATCTCAAGAGACCCAGTACTTC.

The chain links TRBV4-1 to TRBJ1-4; the D is unclear. The germline V gene has CDR1 MGHRA and CDR2 YSYEKL. V lost 1 base and J 10 bases, leaving 7 bases between the germline ends. This CDR3 spans 12 amino acids. CDR3 bases: TGCGCCAGCAGCCAAGCGGGAAGAAAACTGTTTTTT. Protein sequence: CASSQAGRKLFF.

This sequence joins TRBV28 and TRBJ2-5; tentatively, D is TRBD1 (6 bases). The V end lost 8 bases, the J end lost 1 base, and 14 bases lay between the germline ends. Germline V CDR1 and CDR2: MDHEN, SYDVKM. The CDR3 loop spans 14 amino acids. CDR3 sequence (DNA): TGTGCCAGCCATCATCTGGGGGCCCAAGAGACCCAGTACTTC. Residues: CASHHLGAQETQYF.

The chain has TRBV12-5 and TRBJ2-1; 8 nucleotides agree with TRBD2. CDR1 and CDR2 (germline): LGHNT, FRNRAP. This CDR3 comprises 16 residues. Trimming at V came to 3 bases and at J to 2 bases, leaving 6 bases not matched to a gene. CDR3 sequence reads: CASGLTVSGTYNEQFF. DNA of the CDR3: TGTGCTAGTGGTTTAACCGTTAGCGGGACCTACAATGAGCAGTTCTTC.

This chain connects TRBV10-2 to TRBJ2-4; a possible D gene is TRBD2 (7 bases). The germline V gene has CDR1 WSHSY and CDR2 SAAADI. CDR3 length: 16 amino acids. V lost 2 bases and J lost 6, with 17 bases in between. The CDR3 protein is CASSEGGRGVPNIQYF. CDR3 sequence (DNA): TGCGCCAGCAGTGAGGGGGGGAGGGGGGTACCAAACATTCAGTACTTC.

This chain connects TRBV6-5 to TRBJ2-5; TRBD2 is a possible D gene (5 bases). The CDR3 runs 17 residues. Germline CDR1 is MNHEY and CDR2 is SVGAGI. V lost 0 bases, J lost 0 bases, and 14 bases lay in between. CDR3 region: CASSYSIAPADQETQYF. CDR3 DNA sequence: TGTGCCAGCAGTTACTCGATTGCCCCAGCGGACCAAGAGACCCAGTACTTC.

This chain uses TRBV29-1 with TRBJ1-4; D unclear. CDR1 is SQVTM, CDR2 ANQGSEA, per germline. The CDR3 is 14 residues long. V lost 1 base to trimming and J lost 1 base, with 7 bases between them. The CDR3 DNA reads as TGCAGCGTTGAAGGGGCTGAAACTAATGAAAAACTGTTTTTT. Translating gives CSVEGAETNEKLFF. The complete variable domain, with remaining parts taken from reference TRBV29-1 and TRBJ1-4, reads SAVISQKPSRDICQRGTSLTIQCQVDSQVTMMFWYRQQPGQSLTLIATANQGSEATYESGFVIDKFPISRPNLTFSTLTVSNMSPEDSSIYLCSVEGAETNEKLFFGSGTQLSVL.

This sequence joins TRBV15 and TRBJ2-1, with D tentatively TRBD2 (6 bases). Germline lookup yields CDR1 LNHNV and CDR2 YYDKDF (reference sequence). V shed 6 bases and J shed 10 bases, with 28 bases lying between them. The CDR3 consists of 17 residues. In nucleotides, the CDR3 is TGTGCCACCAGTCTAACTGAGCGGGCCGACCTCAGTCCGGAGCAGTTCTTC. Its protein is CATSLTERADLSPEQFF.

V usage is TRBV7-2 and J usage is TRBJ2-5, with 13 bases identical to TRBD2. The better agreement between TRBJ2-1 and the DNA end casts doubt on the J call. Germline loops: CDR1 SGHTA, CDR2 FQGNSA. This CDR3 is 15 amino acids long. CDR3 sequence: CASSWTSGSQETQFF. CDR3 in DNA: TGTGCCAGCAGCTGGACTAGCGGGAGCCAAGAGACCCAGTTCTTC.

Only a few counts were recorded for this clonotype. CDR3 nucleotide sequence: TGTGCCAGCAGCGTAAGATCAGGGCACTACTCCTACGAGCAGTACTTC. This sequence encodes CASSVRSGHYSYEQYF. The chain has TRBV11-2 and TRBJ2-7; a possible D gene is TRBD1 (5 bases). CDR1 is SGHAT and CDR2 is FQNNGV in the germline V gene. This CDR3 comprises 16 residues. V was cut by 5 bases and J by 0 bases, with 17 bases left in between.

V gene TRBV20-1 combines with J gene TRBJ2-7; 7 bases align to TRBD1. The junction had 13 bases not matched to a gene; V was cut back by 6 bases and J by 5 bases. Germline loops: CDR1 DFQATT, CDR2 SNEGSKA (reference sequence). CDR3 length equals 14 residues. The CDR3 coding sequence is TGCAGTGCCAGCGAGACAGGGAACGGAGACGAGCAGTACTTC. Amino acid sequence: CSASETGNGDEQYF.

Only a few counts were recorded for this clonotype. V and J are TRBV5-1 and TRBJ2-5; tentative D call: TRBD2 (5 bases). Per germline, CDR1 SGHRS and CDR2 YFSETQ. The CDR3 extends over 15 amino acids. V gave up 2 bases and J gave up 5 bases, with 16 bases separating them. CDR3: CASSLLTGVQETQYF. CDR3 nucleotides: TGCGCCAGCAGCTTATTAACCGGGGTCCAGGAGACCCAGTACTTC.

This rearrangement joins TRBV25-1 to TRBJ2-4; D tentatively fits TRBD1 or TRBD2 (5 bases each). The end of the DNA aligns better with TRBJ2-7, so the J call may be wrong. This CDR3 is 14 amino acids long. Germline CDR1 reads MGHDK; CDR2 reads SYGVNS. CDR3 bases: TGTGCCAGCAGTGCCTTGGGGGTTGGATACGAGCAGTACTTC. This encodes CASSALGVGYEQYF.

The CDR3 sequence is CASSLPRSGGRTGELFF. In nucleotides, the CDR3 is TGTGCCAGCAGCTTACCTCGGAGCGGGGGAAGGACCGGGGAGCTGTTTTTT. The rearrangement uses TRBV7-6 and TRBJ2-2; TRBD2 matches 8 bases. J was trimmed by 5 bases and V by 2 bases; bases with no gene match: 10. This CDR3 contains 17 residues. Germline loops: CDR1 SGHVS, CDR2 FNYEAQ.

This clonotype was seen more than once but under ten times. The J gene is TRBJ2-5, the V gene TRBV28; the D call may be TRBD1 or TRBD2 (6 bases each). In germline, CDR1 is MDHEN, CDR2 SYDVKM. CDR3 size: 14 residues. V was cut by 5 bases and J by 11 bases, with 21 bases left in between. For the CDR3, the DNA is TGTGCCAGCAGTATCCGGGGGCTGGCTCAGGAGCAGTACTTC. As protein: CASSIRGLAQEQYF.

V and J are TRBV3-1 and TRBJ1-5, with unresolved D. The V end was cut by 1 base, the J end by 5 bases, with 6 bases between. Germline V gives CDR1 LGHDT, CDR2 YNNKEL (reference sequence). The CDR3 sequence is 13 residues long. The CDR3 is CASSQGTDQPQHF. The CDR3 DNA is TGTGCCAGCAGCCAAGGGACCGATCAGCCCCAGCATTTT.

This clonotype has only one observation. One end of the junction is discordant with germline, which a read error may explain. This chain connects TRBV20-1 to TRBJ2-3, with D maybe TRBD2 (6 bases). The germline V gene has CDR1 DFQATT and CDR2 SNEGSKA (reference sequence). The CDR3 runs 18 residues. The CDR3 bases are TGCAGTGCTGGAGATTTTCTGACCCGTGCGGGGAGCACAGATACGCAGTATTTT. It translates to CSAGDFLTRAGSTDTQYF.

The CDR3 protein is CASSPFSGSLNEQFF. The CDR3 region has the DNA TGTGCCAGCTCACCTTTTAGCGGGAGCCTGAATGAGCAGTTCTTC. The rearrangement uses TRBV18 and TRBJ2-1; 9 nucleotides align to TRBD2. CDR1 is KGHSH, CDR2 LQKENI, per germline. J gave up 7 bases and V 3 bases, and 7 bases lay outside the gene matches. CDR3 length: 15 residues.

The rearrangement links TRBV9 to TRBJ2-3; 9 positions agree with TRBD2. Losses at the gene ends were 1 base for V and 4 bases for J; bases not matched to a gene: 7. This CDR3 contains 16 residues. Germline V gene lookup returns CDR1 SGDLS and CDR2 YYNGEE. The CDR3 coding sequence is TGTGCCAGCAGCGTAAAGGTAGCGGGAGTCGCAGATACGCAGTATTTT. Its protein is CASSVKVAGVADTQYF. Filled out from reference TRBV9 and TRBJ2-3, the complete variable domain reads DSGVTQTPKHLITATGQRVTLRCSPRSGDLSVYWYQQSLDQGLQFLIQYYNGEERAKGNILERFSAQQFPDLHSELNLSSLELGDSALYFCASSVKVAGVADTQYFGPGTRLTVL.

This clonotype was seen only a few times. The rearrangement uses TRBV20-1 and TRBJ1-1; D ambiguous. Trimming took 0 bases from V and 4 from J, leaving 6 bases between them. Germline V gives CDR1 DFQATT, CDR2 SNEGSKA (reference sequence). This CDR3 has 12 residues. The CDR3 reads CSARDLATEAFF. CDR3 nucleotide sequence: TGCAGTGCTAGAGATTTAGCCACTGAAGCTTTCTTT.

This chain links TRBV21-1 with TRBJ2-3; the table gives TRBD1 as D, unverified against the DNA. TRBV21-1 is given as a pseudogene. There are 15 residues in the CDR3. The CDR3 nucleotides are TGTGCCAGCATTTTCTCAGGGGGTCGCACAGATACGCAGTATTTT. Translated, it gives CASIFSGGRTDTQYF.

The CDR3 DNA is TGTGCCAGCAGGTTCGGAGGGACGGCTAGCTATGGCTACACCTTC. Translating gives CASRFGGTASYGYTF. The chain combines TRBV28 with TRBJ1-2; D perhaps matches TRBD1 (5 bases). Germline CDR1 reads MDHEN; CDR2 reads SYDVKM. V gave up 6 bases and J gave up 4 bases, with 18 bases separating them. CDR3 length: 15 residues.

This clonotype showed up just a few times. The chain employs TRBV2 and TRBJ2-3; D is uncertain. Germline V gene lookup returns CDR1 SNHLY and CDR2 FYNNEI. This CDR3 comprises 12 residues. Trimming cost V 6 bases and J 1 base, with 5 bases left between them. The CDR3 DNA reads TGTGCCAGCAGGAAGGGCACAGATACGCAGTATTTT. The encoded protein is CASRKGTDTQYF.